A single TCR beta chain is shown here with its context. TCRdb analysed the RT-PCR reads with MiXCR anew, one entry per CDR3 protein. The table includes about 680,000 distinct CDR3 sequences, 12% to 15% detected once. The V end lost 0 bases, the J end lost 2 bases, and 12 bases lay between the germline ends. CDR1 is SGDLS and CDR2 is YYNGEE in the germline V gene. The CDR3 has 15 amino acids. The sequence came from a female donor in good health, serving as a healthy control. The chain employs TRBV9 and TRBJ2-7; D is perhaps TRBD1 or TRBD2 (5 bases each). The sequencing sample was made of memory CD4+ T cells from blood. DNA for the CDR3: TGTGCCAGCAGCGTAGGGGTCGGGGCAGCCTACGAGCAGTACTTC. Its protein product is CASSVGVGAAYEQYF.